Included here is one T cell receptor beta chain sequence, with context. It has no known antigen specificity. The sample holds no much larger clone one base away, and base qualities are not on file. These data originate in a study of shared clonotypes between healthy human individuals (dated by TCRdb to the early 2020s). Describing the broader study: Two women and a few men aged 18 to 49 years were included in the cohort. For each donor, CD4 naive and CD4 memory were each run on three plates, CD8 naive on two plates, and CD8 memory on one plate. To estimate repertoire size and how much clonotypes are shared between individuals, the study performed deep sequencing of blood TCR repertoires from about five healthy adults. Libraries were prepared and TCR repertoires were sequenced by different laboratories using diverse techniques, in order to increase sequencing depth and limit assay-specific biases. Leukapheresis yielded between about 0.85 and 9 billion PBMCs per donor.

Using the deep immunoSEQ assay, multiplex PCR amplified TCR CDR3 regions from genomic DNA. For each cell subset, the extracted genomic DNA was distributed evenly across all wells of several immunoSEQ 96-well plates, and each plate served as one replicate. For sorted subsets, approximately 200 ng of genomic DNA, equivalent to about 30,000 T cell genomes, went into each replicate PCR. Purified libraries were quantified with a Qubit 3.0 fluorometer, sized on a Bioanalyzer 2100, and re-quantified with the KAPA Library Quantification kit. Every immunoSEQ 96-well plate was sequenced on a dedicated single-read 150-cycle Illumina NextSeq 550 flow cell. Per the authors' processing: Because the immunoSEQ output held only junctional sequences and lacked quality scores, the filtering could not match the filtering applied to full-length reads. To assign V/J genes and CDR3, sequences were annotated using PyIR, a Python wrapper for IgBLAST v1.9, with IMGT germline references. Any read was removed if the V/J assignment was weak (E-value above 1e-6), the CDR3 was missing, or the read contained stop codons, out-of-frame junctions, or ambiguous translated residues. V3J clonotypes were defined by identical inferred V gene, J gene, and CDR3 amino acid sequence. The percentage overlap between two repertoires was calculated by dividing the number of shared unique clonotypes by the size of the smaller repertoire. RTK rarefaction, the Chao1 estimator, and Recon v2.1 estimates of unobserved clonotypes were used to assess repertoire richness. Generation probabilities were computed with OLGA for all TCRbeta clonotypes obtained by the gDNA method from several donors. Entries here come from immuneACCESS through TCRdb and include only in-frame sequences with V and J called. Some clones fail to appear in such tables; in the studies checked, an unresolved V gene covers under half of the shortfall, and the cause of the remainder is unknown. The V and J calls and the clone size are those of that table, but D and trimming were determined from the DNA. Present in this sample are a few million clones, 90% to 95% of which were seen just once. The top ten clonotypes cover around 0.14% of the sample.

Here is what the overall study found, with its caveats: Around 5.4% of naive CD4, 3.5% of naive CD8, about 2.4% of memory CD4, and over 0.35% of memory CD8 clonotypes were shared across several donors. Sampling was limited to blood, and TCR repertoires in tissue likely differ from TCR repertoires in blood. Because the study included a small number of donors, the genetic and exposure-history diversity represented was limited. Naive subsets generally had larger estimated clonotype richness than memory subsets. Pairwise subsampling led to the expectation that sequencing depth would affect the degree of clonotype sharing among donors. Even with the large sequencing depth, rarefaction of the sorted-subset datasets indicated that sequencing was incomplete. Compared with non-shared clonotypes, clonotypes shared by all four sorted-subset donors had higher generation probabilities.

From the cysteine through the phenylalanine, the CDR3 covers 15 amino acids. Only the CDR3 region is kept as DNA, spanning 45 bases read in frame from base 1. According to the germline V gene (reference sequence), CDR1 reads MNHNY and CDR2 reads SVGAGI. Trimming costs V 2 bases and J 4 bases, and their ends lie 15 bases apart. Donors were healthy HIV-negative adults with no recently reported acute infections or vaccinations. Every donor was a Caucasian adult residing in Nashville, Tennessee, USA. CD4+ T cells were enriched through magnetic negative selection, after which naive cells were positively selected on CD45RA and the remaining negative fraction served as the memory subset. After blood collection by leukapheresis, PBMCs were isolated using Ficoll-Histopaque density gradient centrifugation and then cryopreserved in the vapor phase of liquid nitrogen. Purity and quantity of every magnetically sorted T cell population were checked by analytical flow cytometry. Genomic DNA was isolated from each sorted fraction and quantified by UV absorbance on a Nanodrop 2000c.

The origin of this receptor is a man in his late teens or twenties in good health. The material sequenced was naive CD4+ T cells sorted from blood. The cell subset or site label of this sample denotes: CD45RA+ positively selected. The rearranged chain carries TRBV6-6 and TRBJ2-7; the D gene assignment is ambiguous. The DNA sequence is given as TGTGCCAGCAGTTACGTTGTTGCGGAGTGGTACGAGCAGTACTTC. Translated, this gives CASSYVVAEWYEQYF.